A selection of T cell receptor beta chains follows, all from one sample in a study of cytomegalovirus exposure and HLA in healthy donors. Only in-frame clones appear in the TCRdb table, and some are missing; sequencing was by immunoSEQ multiplex PCR. The table has over 110,000 clones, approximately 79% seen once; the top ten hold around 10%. Sequencing was performed on PBMCs. The receptors were gathered from a woman aged 45-65 years in good health and CMV-seropositive. Each CDR3 is given with its conserved first and last residue. D genes are given only for firm matches. Part of the rows lack a size; the others show once, few, many or a class for expanded clones.

>NA|NA|TRBV28|TRBJ1-1
CASSTPRGAFF
TGTGCCAGCAGTACCCCCAGGGGAGCTTTCTTT
>TRBD2|NA|TRBV27|TRBJ2-7
CASSQSSGGYGYEQYF
TGTGCCAGCAGTCAATCTAGCGGGGGGTACGGATACGAGCAGTACTTC
>NA|NA|TRBV12-5|TRBJ2-3
CASGPSTGTQTASTDTQYF
TGTGCTAGTGGCCCCTCCACCGGGACTCAAACAGCTAGCACAGATACGCAGTATTTT
>NA|NA|TRBV7-9|TRBJ1-2
CASSFILGSGGGYTF
TGTGCCAGCAGCTTCATTTTAGGCAGCGGAGGTGGCTACACCTTC
>NA|few|TRBV5-1|TRBJ2-3
CASSLSWQDTQYF
TGCGCCAGCAGCTTGTCTTGGCAAGATACGCAGTATTTT
>NA|NA|TRBV9|TRBJ2-1
CASSLPGNNEQFF
TGTGCCAGCAGCCTTCCGGGAAACAATGAGCAGTTCTTC
>NA|NA|TRBV29-1|TRBJ2-5
CSVEHSQETQYF
TGCAGCGTTGAGCACAGTCAAGAGACCCAGTACTTC
>TRBD1|NA|TRBV27|TRBJ2-7
CASKITGAYEQYF
TGTGCCAGCAAAATCACAGGGGCCTACGAGCAGTACTTC
>TRBD1|NA|TRBV6-5|TRBJ2-2
CASSLRDRNTGELFF
TGTGCCAGCAGTCTCCGGGACAGGAACACCGGGGAGCTGTTTTTT
>NA|once|TRBV7-2|TRBJ1-3
CASSLGVGARGGNTIYF
TGTGCCAGCAGCTTAGGGGTTGGGGCTAGAGGAGGAAACACCATATATTTT
>NA|NA|TRBV4-2|TRBJ1-4
CASSQDLQAAANEKLFF
TGTGCCAGCAGCCAAGATCTACAGGCTGCGGCTAATGAAAAACTGTTTTTT
>TRBD2|few|TRBV7-2|TRBJ2-7
CASSPQGVRGASYEQYF
TGTGCCAGCAGCCCCCAGGGCGTGCGGGGGGCCTCCTACGAGCAGTACTTC
>TRBD2|NA|TRBV19|TRBJ2-7
CASSITSGYTYEQYF
TGTGCCAGTAGTATAACTAGCGGGTATACCTACGAGCAGTACTTC
>NA|NA|TRBV5-1|TRBJ2-5
CASSLYGREEETQYF
TGCGCCAGCAGCTTGTACGGCAGGGAGGAAGAGACCCAGTACTTC
>NA|once|TRBV11-2|TRBJ1-2
CASSLVAGEIGYTF
TGTGCCAGCAGCTTAGTAGCAGGGGAAATTGGCTACACCTTC
>TRBD1|once|TRBV11-1|TRBJ2-3
CASSPSREQGAADTQYF
TGTGCCAGCAGCCCGAGTCGGGAACAGGGGGCCGCAGATACGCAGTATTTT
>TRBD1|NA|TRBV7-3|TRBJ1-1
CASSSGQGRNTEAFF
TGTGCCAGCAGCTCTGGACAGGGGAGAAACACTGAAGCTTTCTTT
>NA|NA|TRBV27|TRBJ2-6
CASSNDNSGANVLTF
TGTGCCAGCAGTAATGACAACTCTGGGGCCAACGTCCTGACTTTC
>TRBD2|NA|TRBV7-7|TRBJ2-5
CASSPNPRTSGQETQYF
TGTGCTAGCAGCCCCAACCCTCGGACTAGCGGGCAAGAGACCCAGTACTTC
>NA|NA|TRBV7-2|TRBJ1-1
CASKKVAGTEAFF
TGTGCCAGCAAAAAGGTGGCCGGGACTGAAGCTTTCTTT
>TRBD1|NA|TRBV4-3|TRBJ2-7
CASSQGKPGQGYEQYF
TGCGCCAGCAGCCAGGGGAAGCCGGGACAGGGATACGAGCAGTACTTC
>NA|NA|TRBV21-1|TRBJ1-2
CASSKAPAGAQFNYGYTF
TGTGCCAGCAGCAAAGCGCCGGCAGGGGCCCAGTTTAACTATGGCTACACCTTC
>NA|NA|TRBV7-2|TRBJ2-5
CASSFPRDQETQYF
TGTGCCAGCAGTTTCCCGCGGGACCAAGAGACCCAGTACTTC
>NA|NA|TRBV28|TRBJ2-5
CASSDRILQETQYF
TGTGCCAGCAGTGACAGGATCCTTCAAGAGACCCAGTACTTC
>NA|NA|TRBV5-1|TRBJ1-2
CASSLDTGAYGYTF
TGCGCCAGCAGCTTGGATACAGGAGCATATGGCTACACCTTC
>TRBD2|NA|TRBV5-1|TRBJ2-1
CASRVSSGVYNEQFF
TGCGCCAGCAGAGTAAGTAGCGGGGTATACAATGAGCAGTTCTTC
>TRBD2|NA|TRBV5-1|TRBJ2-7
CASSSGLAGGLNAYEQYF
TGCGCCAGCAGCTCGGGACTAGCGGGGGGCCTAAACGCCTACGAGCAGTACTTC
>NA|NA|TRBV7-8|TRBJ2-2
CASNGVSRTGELFF
TGTGCCAGCAACGGAGTTTCTCGGACCGGGGAGCTGTTTTTT